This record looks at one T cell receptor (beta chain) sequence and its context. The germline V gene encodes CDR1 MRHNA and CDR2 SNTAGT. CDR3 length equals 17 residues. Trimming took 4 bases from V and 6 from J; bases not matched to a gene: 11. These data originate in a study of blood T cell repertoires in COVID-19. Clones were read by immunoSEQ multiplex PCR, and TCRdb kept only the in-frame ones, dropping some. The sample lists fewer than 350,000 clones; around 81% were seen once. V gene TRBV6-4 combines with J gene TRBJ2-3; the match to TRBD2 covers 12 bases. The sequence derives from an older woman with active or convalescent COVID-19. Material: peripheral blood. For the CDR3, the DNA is TGTGCCAGCAGTGGCTCCCCCAGACTAGCGGGGGCGGATACGCAGTATTTT. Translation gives CASSGSPRLAGADTQYF.